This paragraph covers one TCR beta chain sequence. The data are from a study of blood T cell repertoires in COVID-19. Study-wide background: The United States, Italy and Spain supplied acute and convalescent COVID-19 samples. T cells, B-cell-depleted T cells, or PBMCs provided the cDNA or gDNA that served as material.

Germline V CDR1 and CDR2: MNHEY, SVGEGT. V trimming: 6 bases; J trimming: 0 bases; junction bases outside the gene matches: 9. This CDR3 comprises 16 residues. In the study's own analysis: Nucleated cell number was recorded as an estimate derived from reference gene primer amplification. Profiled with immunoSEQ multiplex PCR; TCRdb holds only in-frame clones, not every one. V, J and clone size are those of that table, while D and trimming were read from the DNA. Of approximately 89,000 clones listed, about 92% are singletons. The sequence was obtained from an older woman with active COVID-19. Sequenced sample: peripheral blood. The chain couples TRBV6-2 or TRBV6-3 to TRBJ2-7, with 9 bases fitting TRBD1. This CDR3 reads CASSRPPGQGSYEQYF. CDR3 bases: TGTGCCAGCAGCCGACCGCCGGGACAGGGCTCCTACGAGCAGTACTTC.